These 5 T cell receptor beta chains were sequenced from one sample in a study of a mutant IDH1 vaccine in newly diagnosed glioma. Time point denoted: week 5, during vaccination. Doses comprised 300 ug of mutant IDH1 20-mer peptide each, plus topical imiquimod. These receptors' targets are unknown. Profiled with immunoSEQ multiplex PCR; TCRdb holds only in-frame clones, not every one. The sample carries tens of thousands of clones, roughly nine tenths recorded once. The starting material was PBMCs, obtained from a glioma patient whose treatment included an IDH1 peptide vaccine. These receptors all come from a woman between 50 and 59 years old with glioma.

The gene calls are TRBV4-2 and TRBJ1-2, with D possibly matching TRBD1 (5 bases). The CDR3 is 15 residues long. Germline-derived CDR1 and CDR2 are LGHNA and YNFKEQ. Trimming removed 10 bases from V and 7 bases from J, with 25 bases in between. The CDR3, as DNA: TGTGCCACGAGGGATGTGGGGGAAGTAAGCCGTGGCTACACCTTC. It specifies CATRDVGEVSRGYTF.

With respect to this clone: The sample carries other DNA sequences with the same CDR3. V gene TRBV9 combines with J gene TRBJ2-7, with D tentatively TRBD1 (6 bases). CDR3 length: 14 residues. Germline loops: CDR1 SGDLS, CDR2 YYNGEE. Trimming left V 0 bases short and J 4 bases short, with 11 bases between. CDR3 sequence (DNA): TGTGCCAGCAGCGTAGGCCAGGGGAATTACGAGCAGTACTTC. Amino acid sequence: CASSVGQGNYEQYF.

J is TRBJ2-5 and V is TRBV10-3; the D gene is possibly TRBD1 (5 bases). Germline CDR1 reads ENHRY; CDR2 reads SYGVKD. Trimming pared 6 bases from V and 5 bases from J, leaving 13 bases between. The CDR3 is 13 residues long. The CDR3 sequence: CAIRIQGTETQYF. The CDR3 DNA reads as TGTGCCATCAGGATCCAGGGAACCGAGACCCAGTACTTC.

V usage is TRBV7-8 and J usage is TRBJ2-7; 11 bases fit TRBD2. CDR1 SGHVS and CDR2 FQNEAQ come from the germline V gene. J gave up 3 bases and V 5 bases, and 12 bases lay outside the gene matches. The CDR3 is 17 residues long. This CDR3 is CASSPRGLAAGHYEQYF. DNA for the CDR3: TGTGCCAGCAGCCCCCGGGGACTAGCGGCCGGGCACTACGAGCAGTACTTC. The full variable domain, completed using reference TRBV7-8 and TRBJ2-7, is GAGVSQSPRYKVAKRGQDVALRCDPISGHVSLFWYQQALGQGPEFLTYFQNEAQLDKSGLPSDRFFAERPEGSVSTLKIQRTQQEDSAVYLCASSPRGLAAGHYEQYFGPGTRLTVT.

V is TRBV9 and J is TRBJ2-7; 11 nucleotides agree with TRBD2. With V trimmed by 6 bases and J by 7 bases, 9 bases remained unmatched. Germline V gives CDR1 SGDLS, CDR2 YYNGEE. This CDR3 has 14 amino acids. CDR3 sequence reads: CASTPGSGRDEQYF. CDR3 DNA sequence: TGTGCCAGCACCCCCGGTAGCGGGAGGGATGAGCAGTACTTC.